The 24 T cell receptor beta chains below all came from one sample that was sequenced in a study of human T cells and chemical hapten exposure. A single record per CDR3 protein comes from TCRdb applying MiXCR to the RACE reads. The sample carries about 120,000 distinct CDR3 sequences, roughly 14% recorded once. Time point here: pre-sensitization, week 0. Stated treatment: therapeutic diphenylcyclopropenone sensitization with weekly scalp DPC. The starting material was whole blood, obtained in connection with sensitization to the hapten diphenylcyclopropenone (DPC). The origin of the receptors is a young woman with alopecia areata. Some clones in this sample may be carry-over from other donors' samples.

The chain combines TRBV2 with TRBJ2-1, with 13 bases aligning to TRBD2. CDR1 is SNHLY and CDR2 is FYNNEI in the germline V gene. The ends lost 10 bases at V and 4 bases at J; junction bases unmatched: 7. The CDR3 has 15 residues. CDR3 in amino acids: CATPWTSGSYNEQFF. The CDR3 nucleotides are TGTGCCACACCGTGGACTAGCGGGAGTTACAATGAGCAGTTCTTC.

There are a few counts of this clonotype. This chain joins TRBV19 and TRBJ2-2, with TRBD1 as a possible D gene (6 bases). The CDR3 totals 17 residues. The germline CDR1 and CDR2 sequences are LNHDA and SQIVND (reference sequence). The V and J ends lost 2 bases and 3 bases respectively, with 16 bases between them. The DNA for the CDR3 is TGTGCCAGTAGTATACCCAGACAGGAATGGGACACCGGGGAGCTGTTTTTT. Its protein is CASSIPRQEWDTGELFF.

This clonotype was seen only a few times. The V gene is TRBV29-1, the J gene TRBJ1-1; D might be TRBD1 (5 bases). Between the trimmed V and J ends, which lost 6 bases and 0 bases, there was a span of 14 bases. The V gene's germline CDR1 is SQVTM and CDR2 ANQGSEA. The CDR3 totals 14 residues. This CDR3 is CSVGQGRMNTEAFF. The CDR3 bases are TGCAGCGTCGGGCAGGGAAGAATGAACACTGAAGCTTTCTTT.

The genes are TRBV28 and TRBJ2-7, with D perhaps TRBD1 or TRBD2 (5 bases each). The CDR3 sequence is 15 residues long. Germline CDR1 MDHEN, CDR2 SYDVKM. V was pared by 8 bases and J by 2 bases, with 19 bases between. CDR3 region: CASSIPGRATYEQYF. The CDR3 DNA is TGTGCCAGCTCCATACCGGGGCGGGCGACCTACGAGCAGTACTTC.

The chain uses TRBV6-2 or TRBV6-3 and TRBJ1-1; tentatively, D is TRBD1 (5 bases). Germline CDR1 reads MNHEY; CDR2 reads SVGEGT. Trimming took 6 bases from V and 1 from J, leaving 15 bases between them. There are 15 residues in the CDR3. CDR3 amino acids: CASSLTGLRNTEAFF. In DNA form, the CDR3 reads TGTGCCAGCAGCCTGACGGGACTCAGGAACACTGAAGCTTTCTTT.

The chain couples TRBV3-2 to TRBJ1-5. TRBV3-2 is a documented pseudogene. This CDR3 contains 14 residues. The CDR3 sequence is CASSQDILNQPQHF. The CDR3 DNA is TGTGCCAGCAGCCAAGACATCCTAAATCAGCCCCAGCATTTT.

This clonotype was observed a few times. This chain joins TRBV20-1 and TRBJ1-4; TRBD1 aligns across 10 bases. This CDR3 region has 13 residues. The germline gives CDR1 DFQATT, CDR2 SNEGSKA (reference sequence). Unmatched junction bases numbered 3, after V lost 6 bases and J lost 5 bases. This CDR3 reads CSALDRGNEKLFF. CDR3 nucleotides: TGCAGTGCGCTGGACAGGGGGAATGAAAAACTGTTTTTT.

In its sample, this clonotype was seen a few times. This chain joins TRBV5-4 and TRBJ2-5, with D hard to call. Trimming pared 6 bases from V and 2 bases from J, leaving 14 bases between. Germline CDR1 and CDR2: SGHNT and YYREEE (reference sequence). This CDR3 contains 14 residues. Here the CDR3 reads CASTIPGRQETQYF. CDR3 nucleotide sequence: TGTGCCAGCACCATACCCGGCAGGCAAGAGACCCAGTACTTC.

This clonotype was found a few times. The chain employs TRBV7-6 and TRBJ2-3, with 13 bases lining up with TRBD2. V gave up 1 base and J gave up 8 bases; unmatched junction bases: 9. Germline V lookup: CDR1 SGHVS, CDR2 FNYEAQ. CDR3 length: 17 amino acids. The CDR3 here is CASSLETSGGILGTQYF. CDR3 nucleotide sequence: TGTGCCAGCAGCTTAGAGACTAGCGGGGGGATCTTAGGTACGCAGTATTTT.

This clonotype was picked up a small number of times. The chain has TRBV7-2 and TRBJ1-1, with no clear D. The CDR3 sequence is 19 residues long. V lost 1 base, J lost 3 bases, and 24 bases lay in between. Germline CDR1 SGHTA, CDR2 FQGNSA. The CDR3 DNA reads TGTGCCAGCAGCTTAGAGTATTTGGGGATCTCCCGGCAGGACACTGAAGCTTTCTTT. It specifies CASSLEYLGISRQDTEAFF. The full variable domain, in which reference TRBV7-2 and TRBJ1-1 provide the parts outside the CDR3, is GAGVSQSPSNKVTEKGKDVELRCDPISGHTALYWYRQSLGQGLEFLIYFQGNSAPDKSGLPSDRFSAERTGGSVSTLTIQRTQQEDSAVYLCASSLEYLGISRQDTEAFFGQGTRLTVV.

This clonotype has more than one count but fewer than ten. J is TRBJ1-2 and V is TRBV12-5, with 7 positions matching TRBD1. The germline V gene has CDR1 LGHNT and CDR2 FRNRAP. The junction had 4 bases not matched to a gene; V was cut back by 0 bases and J by 0 bases. The CDR3 is 16 amino acids. The CDR3 sequence is CASGLVAGQTNYGYTF. In nucleotides, the CDR3 is TGTGCTAGTGGTTTGGTCGCGGGACAGACTAACTATGGCTACACCTTC.

This chain connects TRBV20-1 to TRBJ1-2; D unresolved. The CDR3 is 16 amino acids. CDR1 DFQATT and CDR2 SNEGSKA come from the germline V gene (reference sequence). V was pared by 6 bases and J by 1 base, with 21 bases between. The CDR3 DNA reads as TGCAGTGCACACCTGACGGGGTCCAATGATAACTATGGCTACACCTTC. Protein: CSAHLTGSNDNYGYTF.

The rearrangement uses TRBV7-6 and TRBJ2-1, with D possibly TRBD1 on 6 matching bases. From germline, CDR1 is SGHVS and CDR2 FNYEAQ. With 1 base removed from V and 7 bases from J, the gap between germline ends came to 8 bases. The CDR3 length is 13 residues. CDR3 loop: CASSLDQGNEQFF. The CDR3 coding sequence is TGTGCCAGCAGCTTAGACCAGGGGAATGAGCAGTTCTTC.

CDR3 DNA: TGTGCCAGCAGCTTTAACAGGGCGTACGAGCAGTACTTC. As protein: CASSFNRAYEQYF. This rearrangement joins TRBV5-6 to TRBJ2-7; perhaps TRBD1 as D (6 bases). The germline V and J ends were trimmed by 2 bases and 4 bases, with 10 bases remaining between them. CDR3 length: 13 residues. Germline assignment: CDR1 SGHDT and CDR2 YYEEEE.

The chain is built from TRBV9 and TRBJ2-5, with 7 nucleotides matching TRBD1. Germline V gene sequence: CDR1 SGDLS, CDR2 YYNGEE. Trimming removed 4 bases from V and 5 bases from J; junction bases left unmatched: 11. The CDR3 is 15 amino acids. CDR3: CASSRRDSAVETQYF. For the CDR3, the DNA is TGTGCCAGCAGCCGACGGGACAGCGCAGTCGAGACCCAGTACTTC.

There are many counts of this clonotype. The chain is built from TRBV29-1 and TRBJ2-3, with D perhaps TRBD2 (7 bases). The CDR3 is 12 residues long. V gave up 4 bases and J gave up 9 bases, with 14 bases separating them. Germline CDR1 and CDR2: SQVTM and ANQGSEA. The DNA of the CDR3 is TGCAGCGTTGGGGGGGGCCGTCGCACGCAGTATTTT. Translated, it gives CSVGGGRRTQYF.

J is TRBJ1-6 and V is TRBV7-9, with D maybe TRBD1 (5 bases). Germline V gene sequence: CDR1 SEHNR, CDR2 FQNEAQ (reference sequence). CDR3 size: 19 residues. V was pared by 3 bases and J by 4 bases, with 22 bases between. The CDR3 DNA reads TGTGCCAGCAGCTTCCCCACAGGCGAAGGGCCTGAATATAATTCACCCCTCCACTTT. The encoded protein is CASSFPTGEGPEYNSPLHF. The whole variable domain, remainder taken from reference TRBV7-9 and TRBJ1-6, is DTGVSQNPRHKITKRGQNVTFRCDPISEHNRLYWYRQTLGQGPEFLTYFQNEAQLEKSRLLSDRFSAERPKGSFSTLEIQRTEQGDSAMYLCASSFPTGEGPEYNSPLHFGNGTRLTVT.

There are a few counts of this clonotype. V and J are TRBV30 and TRBJ1-2; D is unresolved. Germline V gene lookup returns CDR1 GTSNPN and CDR2 SVGIG (reference sequence). Trimming stripped 2 bases from V and 4 bases from J, with 5 bases between. The CDR3 totals 11 residues. The CDR3 nucleotides are TGTGCCTGGAGTCCCTCCTATGGCTACACCTTC. Amino acids: CAWSPSYGYTF.

The chain uses TRBV29-1 and TRBJ2-1, with a weak D call TRBD2 (6 bases). This CDR3 has 13 amino acids. The germline CDR1 and CDR2 sequences are SQVTM and ANQGSEA. Between the trimmed V and J ends, which lost 5 bases and 6 bases, there was a span of 14 bases. This CDR3 reads CSVSGVGPNEQFF. The CDR3 nucleotides are TGCAGCGTTTCGGGGGTAGGGCCCAATGAGCAGTTCTTC.

This clonotype was counted only a few times. The chain carries TRBV6-6 and TRBJ2-3, with 7 bases lining up with TRBD1. Germline V gives CDR1 MNHNY, CDR2 SVGAGI (reference sequence). After removal of 0 bases from V and 3 bases from J, the junction contained 6 bases not matched to a gene. This CDR3 region has 16 residues. The DNA for the CDR3 is TGTGCCAGCAGTTACTCGGAAGGGGGCTTGACAGATACGCAGTATTTT. Protein: CASSYSEGGLTDTQYF.

The chain links TRBV5-1 to TRBJ2-1, with TRBD1 matching over 8 bases. This CDR3 contains 16 residues. CDR1 is SGHRS and CDR2 is YFSETQ in the germline V gene. The V and J ends lost 4 bases and 0 bases, in that order; junction bases with no gene match: 6. CDR3 amino acids: CASSPYRGSSYNEQFF. In nucleotides, the CDR3 is TGCGCCAGCAGCCCCTACAGGGGGAGCTCCTACAATGAGCAGTTCTTC.

This clonotype was seen ten or more times. The CDR3 sequence is CSARVVGGSYNEQFF. The CDR3 region has the DNA TGCAGTGCTAGAGTTGTGGGGGGCTCCTACAATGAGCAGTTCTTC. V is TRBV20-1 and J is TRBJ2-1; D possibly corresponds to TRBD2 (6 bases). Trimming cost V 1 base and J 0 bases, with 10 bases left between them. The germline V gene encodes CDR1 DFQATT and CDR2 SNEGSKA (reference sequence). CDR3 size: 15 residues.

V is TRBV20-1 and J is TRBJ2-5; 8 bases line up with TRBD2. This CDR3 is 17 amino acids long. Germline values: CDR1 DFQATT, CDR2 SNEGSKA (reference sequence). Trimming cost V 0 bases and J 0 bases; bases outside gene matches: 9. Here the CDR3 reads CSARDPNGGGHQETQYF. As DNA, the CDR3 is TGCAGTGCTAGAGATCCCAACGGGGGGGGACACCAAGAGACCCAGTACTTC.

This clonotype was detected a few times. This sequence joins TRBV4-3 and TRBJ1-1, with D unclear. Trimming stripped 2 bases from V and 1 base from J, with 11 bases between. The germline CDR1 and CDR2 sequences are LGHNA and YSLEER. CDR3 length: 15 residues. CDR3 protein: CASSQSPRGNTEAFF. In nucleotides, the CDR3 is TGCGCCAGCAGCCAATCCCCCCGGGGGAACACTGAAGCTTTCTTT.